The 11 T cell receptor beta chains below were found in one sample sequenced in a study of T cells in Graves' hyperthyroidism and ophthalmopathy. It was RNA transcripts that yielded the amplified TCR beta CDR3 regions. The HTBI primer set served for first-round RT-PCR of the TCR CDR3. TCRdb ran MiXCR on the multiplex PCR reads and lists one entry per CDR3 protein. This sample has under 350,000 distinct CDR3 sequences; roughly a fifth occur once, and the top ten carry 50%. Material: blood. The receptors derive from a woman aged 50 to 60 with Graves' hyperthyroidism.

This clonotype was detected ten times or more. V usage is TRBV11-2 and J usage is TRBJ2-7; 10 bases are shared with TRBD2. Germline V gives CDR1 SGHAT, CDR2 FQNNGV. The length of the CDR3 is 16 residues. With V trimmed by 3 bases and J by 4 bases, 9 bases remained unmatched. The CDR3 sequence is CASSFSSSGGSYEQYF. For the CDR3, the DNA is TGTGCCAGCAGCTTTTCATCTAGCGGGGGAAGTTACGAGCAGTACTTC.

This clonotype was seen only a few times. This chain links TRBV9 with TRBJ2-3; 13 nucleotides match TRBD2. The CDR3 has 16 amino acids. With V trimmed by 3 bases and J by 6 bases, 7 bases remained unmatched. CDR1 is SGDLS and CDR2 is YYNGEE in the germline V gene. CDR3 coding DNA: TGTGCCAGCAGCGCGGGACTAGCGGGACTGGGGGATACGCAGTATTTT. It encodes CASSAGLAGLGDTQYF.

This clonotype has ten or more counts. The V gene is TRBV14, the J gene TRBJ2-2, with 7 bases that match TRBD1. The CDR3 is 18 amino acids. Germline CDR1 and CDR2: SGHDN and FVKESK. Losses at the gene ends were 3 bases for V and 4 bases for J; bases not matched to a gene: 14. CDR3 nucleotides: TGTGCCAGCAGCCACATTGGACAGGTGGTCGCGGGCACCGGGGAGCTGTTTTTT. It yields the protein CASSHIGQVVAGTGELFF.

This CDR3 is CASSYWTSGVEQFF. The CDR3 DNA is TGTGCCAGCAGCTACTGGACTAGCGGGGTTGAGCAGTTCTTC. V gene TRBV7-9 combines with J gene TRBJ2-1; 12 nucleotides agree with TRBD2. V lost 4 bases and J lost 9; bases outside the gene matches: 4. CDR1 and CDR2 (germline): SEHNR, FQNEAQ (reference sequence). The CDR3 consists of 14 residues.

This clonotype was seen ten or more times. This chain uses TRBV9 with TRBJ2-2; 9 bases fit TRBD1. The CDR3 contains 16 residues. Germline trimming cut 4 bases from V and 5 bases from J; bases unmatched to any gene: 9. Germline V gene data show CDR1 as SGDLS and CDR2 as YYNGEE. The CDR3 here is CASSPPGQGGTGELFF. The CDR3 bases are TGTGCCAGCAGCCCCCCGGGACAGGGTGGTACCGGGGAGCTGTTTTTT.

This clonotype showed up many times. For the CDR3, the DNA is TGTGCCAGCAGAGATCTAGCGGGACAACTGAACACTGAAGCTTTCTTT. Protein: CASRDLAGQLNTEAFF. The rearrangement joins TRBV6-1 to TRBJ1-1; perhaps TRBD1 as D (6 bases). CDR1 and CDR2 from the germline V gene are MNHNS and SASEGT. The length of the CDR3 is 16 residues. Trimming removed 6 bases from V and 0 bases from J, with 17 bases in between.

In its sample, this clonotype was seen a few times. The V and J genes are TRBV5-5 and TRBJ1-2; 7 bases are a match to TRBD1. Germline-derived CDR1 and CDR2 are SGHKS and YYEKEE (reference sequence). The CDR3 covers 16 residues. The J segment lost 5 bases and the V segment lost 3 bases, leaving 13 bases of the junction unmatched. CDR3 nucleotides: TGTGCCAGCAGCTCCTTATTAGGAGGGGGCCGGTATGGCTACACCTTC. It encodes CASSSLLGGGRYGYTF.

This clonotype was counted at least ten times. The chain carries TRBV3-1 and TRBJ2-1, with 12 nucleotides matching TRBD2. V trimming: 1 base; J trimming: 8 bases; junction bases outside the gene matches: 9. Germline CDR1 LGHDT, CDR2 YNNKEL (reference sequence). There are 17 residues in the CDR3. As DNA, the CDR3 is TGTGCCAGCAGCCAAGCTAGCGGGGGGGCCGTGAGCCATGAGCAGTTCTTC. Translated, it gives CASSQASGGAVSHEQFF.

This rearrangement joins TRBV6-1 to TRBJ2-7, with 12 bases aligning to TRBD1. Trimming took 3 bases from V and 4 from J; bases not matched to a gene: 4. The V gene's germline CDR1 is MNHNS and CDR2 SASEGT. The CDR3 sequence is 15 residues long. CDR3 nucleotide sequence: TGTGCCAGCAGTGAGACGGGACAGGGGGCGTACGAGCAGTACTTC. Protein: CASSETGQGAYEQYF.

This clonotype has a count of ten or more. J is TRBJ1-1 and V is TRBV2; D unresolved. CDR1 SNHLY and CDR2 FYNNEI come from the germline V gene. Trimming cost V 5 bases and J 5 bases, with 12 bases left between them. CDR3 length: 13 amino acids. CDR3: CASSREGGTEAFF. CDR3 bases: TGTGCCAGCAGTAGGGAGGGCGGGACTGAAGCTTTCTTT.

V gene TRBV2 combines with J gene TRBJ1-1, with 10 bases that match TRBD1. Trimming cost V 5 bases and J 3 bases; bases outside gene matches: 12. CDR1 is SNHLY and CDR2 is FYNNEI in the germline V gene. The CDR3 covers 17 residues. CDR3 nucleotides: TGTGCCAGCAGTCCGTCGACGACAGGGGGCCGGGACACTGAAGCTTTCTTT. As protein: CASSPSTTGGRDTEAFF. The variable domain in full, with the rest retrieved from reference TRBV2 and TRBJ1-1, is EPEVTQTPSHQVTQMGQEVILRCVPISNHLYFYWYRQILGQKVEFLVSFYNNEISEKSEIFDDQFSVERPDGSNFTLKIRSTKLEDSAMYFCASSPSTTGGRDTEAFFGQGTRLTVV.